This TCR beta chain was sequenced for a study of blood T cell repertoires in COVID-19. Study at large: The analysed material was cDNA or gDNA that came from T cells, B-cell-depleted T cells, or PBMCs.

This clone has more than one count but fewer than ten. Profiled with immunoSEQ multiplex PCR; TCRdb holds only in-frame clones, not every one. This table has about 160,000 clones, approximately 86% appearing once. V lost 4 bases, J lost 0 bases, and 7 bases stayed unmatched. Germline V CDR1 and CDR2: LGHDT, YNNKEL (reference sequence). CDR3 length equals 16 residues. Seattle participants joined during active infection and were tracked over time. Sequenced: peripheral blood. The V and J genes are TRBV3-1 (or the pseudogene TRBV3-2) and TRBJ2-3, with 7 bases matching TRBD2. This clonotype was obtained from a woman aged 40 to 50 with COVID-19, enrolled during active disease. The CDR3 is CASSPFLAVSTDTQYF. CDR3 nucleotides: TGTGCCAGCAGCCCTTTTCTAGCGGTAAGCACAGATACGCAGTATTTT.